This TCR beta chain was captured by sequencing in a study of blood T cell repertoires in COVID-19. Profiled with immunoSEQ multiplex PCR; TCRdb holds only in-frame clones, not every one. The sample includes 200,000 or so clones, less than 90% seen only once; the top ten take approximately 1.7%. With 4 bases clipped from V and 6 bases from J, the junction kept 11 bases outside the gene matches. Germline V gives CDR1 SGHDN, CDR2 FVKESK. The CDR3 is 16 residues long. The specimen was peripheral blood. The sequence derives from a man in his 70s with acute or convalescent COVID-19. This chain links TRBV14 with TRBJ2-7; 11 bases align to TRBD2. CDR3 nucleotide sequence: TGTGCCAGCAGCCTCGGACTAGCGGGCACTGGAGGCGAGCAGTACTTC. It yields the protein CASSLGLAGTGGEQYF.